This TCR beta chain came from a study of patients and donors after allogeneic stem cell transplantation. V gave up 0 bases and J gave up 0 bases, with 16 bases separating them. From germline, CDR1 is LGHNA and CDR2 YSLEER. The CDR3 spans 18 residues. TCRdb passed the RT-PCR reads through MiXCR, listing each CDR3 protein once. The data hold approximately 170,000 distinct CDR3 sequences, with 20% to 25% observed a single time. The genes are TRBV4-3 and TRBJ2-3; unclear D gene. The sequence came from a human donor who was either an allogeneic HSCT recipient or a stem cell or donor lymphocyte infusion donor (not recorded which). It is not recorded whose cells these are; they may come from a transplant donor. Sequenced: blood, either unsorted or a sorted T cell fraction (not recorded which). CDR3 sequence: CASSQDQPRPLSTDTQYF. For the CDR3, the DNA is TGCGCCAGCAGCCAAGATCAACCCCGACCACTCAGCACAGATACGCAGTATTTT.